Listed below are T cell receptor beta chains from one sample, sequenced in a study of human T cells and chemical hapten exposure. One entry per CDR3 protein, called by TCRdb with MiXCR from the RACE reads. This sample has 95,000 to 150,000 distinct CDR3 sequences, with roughly 12% found just once. The sequenced sample was whole blood, obtained in connection with sensitization to the hapten diphenylcyclopropenone (DPC). These receptors were obtained from a woman aged 50 to 60 with alopecia areata. Some clones in this sample may be carry-over from other donors' samples. Both conserved end residues are part of each CDR3. The D gene is left open where the match is weak. A clone size is listed for some rows: how often the clone was seen (once, few, many), or a class if it is expanded.

abundance	v_gene	d_gene	j_gene	CDR3nt	CDR3aa
few	TRBV28	-	TRBJ1-2	TGTGCCAGCAGTTTACCCCAGGCCGTCTATGGCTACACCTTC	CASSLPQAVYGYTF
-	TRBV20-1	TRBD2	TRBJ2-7	TGCAGTGCTAGAGACCCCCTTTTGTCTAGCGGGAGCTCCTACGAGCAGTACTTC	CSARDPLLSSGSSYEQYF
many	TRBV6-1	TRBD2	TRBJ2-1	TGTGCCAGCAGCCATGGGACTAGCGGGGTCCTTGGTTCTGAGTTCTTC	CASSHGTSGVLGSEFF
many	TRBV9	-	TRBJ2-3	TGTGCCAGCAGCGCGGGACCTGGACAGACAGATACGCAGTATTTT	CASSAGPGQTDTQYF
-	TRBV12-3/TRBV12-4	TRBD1	TRBJ1-1	TGTGCCAGCAGGCCGACAGGGGGCGGAGACACTGAAGCTTTCTTT	CASRPTGGGDTEAFF
few	TRBV6-2/TRBV6-3	-	TRBJ1-1	TGTGCCAGCAGCCTATTACCGGACCTAGGAAAAGCTTTCTTT	CASSLLPDLGKAFF
-	TRBV2	-	TRBJ2-1	TGTGCCAGCAGTGAAAGGGACCTCTCCTACAATGAGCAGTTCTTC	CASSERDLSYNEQFF
few	TRBV5-1	-	TRBJ2-5	TGCGCCAGCAGCTTGGGAAGGGTTCAAGAGACCCAGTACTTC	CASSLGRVQETQYF
few	TRBV7-7	-	TRBJ2-2	TGTGCCAGCAGCTGGACTGGGAACACCGGGGAGCTGTTTTTT	CASSWTGNTGELFF
few	TRBV9	-	TRBJ2-3	TGTGCCAGCAGCGTAGCTACGAGTACAGATACGCAGTATTTT	CASSVATSTDTQYF
-	TRBV5-6	-	TRBJ2-7	TGTGCCAGCAGCCTCCTAGGACGAGCAGACTCCTACGAGCAGTACTTC	CASSLLGRADSYEQYF
few	TRBV20-1	-	TRBJ1-1	TGCAGTGCTAGAGTTGCGGGGGATTACACTGAAGCTTTCTTT	CSARVAGDYTEAFF
few	TRBV2	-	TRBJ1-5	TGTGCCAGCAGTGCTGGCAGGCAAGGGCAGCCCCAGCATTTT	CASSAGRQGQPQHF
few	TRBV2	TRBD2	TRBJ2-3	TGTGCCAGCAGTGTCCGCCCCGGGACTAGCGATACAGATACGCAGTATTTT	CASSVRPGTSDTDTQYF